The source of this TCR beta chain is a study of T cells in Graves' hyperthyroidism and ophthalmopathy. This clonotype turned up a few times. Authors of the study amplified TCR beta CDR3 regions from RNA transcripts. A set of HTBI primers served as the primers for a first-round RT-PCR of the TCR CDR3. In TCRdb, the multiplex PCR reads were re-called with MiXCR into one record per CDR3 protein. The sample includes about 610,000 distinct CDR3 sequences, approximately 15% of them seen just once. Diagnostic assessment was based on clinical symptoms, serum thyroxine and TRAb, thyroid ultrasound and orbital computed tomography. Each 10 ml fresh peripheral blood draw supplied the PBMCs. V gave up 6 bases and J gave up 9 bases, with 12 bases separating them. The CDR3 contains 12 residues.

Sequences were obtained from blood. This TCR was recovered from a woman aged 35 to 49 with Graves' ophthalmopathy. The chain joins TRBV12-3 or TRBV12-4 to TRBJ1-5; D is uncertain. The CDR3 is CASSAVSGPQHF. The CDR3 region has the DNA TGTGCCAGCAGCGCAGTATCCGGGCCCCAGCATTTT.